The rows below give T cell receptor beta chains drawn from one sample of a study of blood T cell repertoires in COVID-19. Method: immunoSEQ multiplex PCR; TCRdb's copy keeps in-frame clones and lacks some. Altogether about 260,000 clones are present, around 87% being singletons, with the ten largest covering 2% to 2.5%. Sequences were obtained from peripheral blood. Receptor source: a woman between 50 and 59 years old with acute or convalescent COVID-19. CDR3s include the opening cysteine and the closing phenylalanine or tryptophan. A D gene is named only where the DNA matches it firmly. The size of a clone is reported for some rows only, either as once, few or many, or as a class for expanded clones.

j_gene,d_gene,abundance,v_gene,CDR3nt,CDR3aa
TRBJ2-7,TRBD2,once,TRBV5-1,TGCGCCAGCAGCTTGCCTCTAGCGGGAGATCACTACGAGCAGTACTTC,CASSLPLAGDHYEQYF
TRBJ2-6,TRBD2,NA,TRBV16,TGTGCCAGCAGCCTTTCCGGGGGGACGCCCGTCCTGACTTTC,CASSLSGGTPVLTF
TRBJ1-1,TRBD1,NA,TRBV9,TGTGCCAGCAGCTCCAAGACAGGGGGCACTGAAGCTTTCTTT,CASSSKTGGTEAFF
TRBJ2-7,NA,NA,TRBV12-2,TGTGCAAGTTGTCCCCGTCCCCACGAGCAGTACTTC,CASCPRPHEQYF
TRBJ1-6,NA,once,TRBV4-1,TGCGCCAGCAGCCAGAAGCTTCTGACCACAGGGCTTTCACCCCTCCACTTT,CASSQKLLTTGLSPLHF
TRBJ1-2,NA,few,TRBV9,TGTGCCAGCAGCGTAGGGGCGGGGTCCGATGGCTACACCTTC,CASSVGAGSDGYTF
TRBJ1-2,TRBD1,NA,TRBV7-3,TGTGCCAGCAGCCCGGGACAGGGAGATAACTATGGCTACACCTTC,CASSPGQGDNYGYTF
TRBJ1-5,NA,NA,TRBV7-9,TGTGCCAGCAGCTTTAACAGAGGCAATCAGCCCCAGCATTTT,CASSFNRGNQPQHF
TRBJ1-1,TRBD1,once,TRBV7-3,TGTGCCAGCAGCTTGGGACAGGCGAACACTGAAGCTTTCTTT,CASSLGQANTEAFF
TRBJ2-2,TRBD1,few,TRBV24-1,TGTGCCACCAGTCCCGGGACAGGGGACACCGGGGAGCTGTTTTTT,CATSPGTGDTGELFF
TRBJ1-5,TRBD1,NA,TRBV30,TGTGCCTGGAGTTTGGACAGGGTCGGTCAGCCCCAGCATTTT,CAWSLDRVGQPQHF
TRBJ1-2,TRBD1,NA,TRBV15,TGTGCCACCAGCAGAGGAACAGGGGGTGGATATGGCTACACCTTC,CATSRGTGGGYGYTF
TRBJ1-2,NA,once,TRBV28,TGTGCCAGCAGTTCGAACCGGGATGGCTACACCTTC,CASSSNRDGYTF
TRBJ2-2,TRBD1,NA,TRBV24-1,TGTGCCACTAGAGGGCAGGGGGCGCAGACCGGGGAGCTGTTTTTT,CATRGQGAQTGELFF
TRBJ1-3,TRBD1,NA,TRBV18,TGTGCCAGCTCACCACCGGTGGAGTCTTGGACAGGGCCTGGAAACACCATATATTTT,CASSPPVESWTGPGNTIYF
TRBJ2-1,TRBD1,NA,TRBV7-2,TGTGCCAGCAGCAAATGGACAGGGTTAGGGGAGCAGTTCTTC,CASSKWTGLGEQFF
TRBJ2-7,TRBD1,NA,TRBV4-3,TGCGCCAGCAGCCAAGACGGGACAGGGGGCGACGAGCAGTACTTC,CASSQDGTGGDEQYF
TRBJ2-1,TRBD2,NA,TRBV7-9,TGTGCCAGCAGCTTAGGGGGCGGGAGGGGCTACAATGAGCAGTTCTTC,CASSLGGGRGYNEQFF
TRBJ2-3,NA,NA,TRBV11-2,TGTGCCAGCAGCTTGGCCAATACGCAGTATTTT,CASSLANTQYF
TRBJ1-1,NA,NA,TRBV27,TGTGCCAGCAGACCGCTCGGAGGATTGAACACTGAAGCTTTCTTT,CASRPLGGLNTEAFF
TRBJ2-1,TRBD2,NA,TRBV2,TGTGCCAGCAGTGAATGGGCTAGCGGGAGGCGCAATGAGCAGTTCTTC,CASSEWASGRRNEQFF
TRBJ2-7,NA,NA,TRBV19,TGTGCCAGTAGTGAGGCTAGAAGCAACTACGAGCAGTACTTC,CASSEARSNYEQYF
TRBJ1-5,NA,NA,TRBV5-1,TGCGCCAGCAGCTTGGGGGGGGGCAATCAGCCCCAGCATTTT,CASSLGGGNQPQHF
TRBJ2-1,TRBD1,few,TRBV7-2,TGTGCCAGCAGCGCAGACAGGGCCTATCAGCAGTTCTTC,CASSADRAYQQFF
TRBJ1-3,NA,NA,TRBV2,TGTGCCAGCACTCGGCGGCAGGGGCTCAACACCATATATTTT,CASTRRQGLNTIYF
TRBJ2-7,NA,NA,TRBV15,TGTGCCACCAGCAGAGTGCAGGGGGGCGTCCACTACGAGCAGTACTTC,CATSRVQGGVHYEQYF
TRBJ1-4,NA,NA,TRBV30,TGTGCCTGGAGTGGGACAGTCCCGAATGAAAAACTGTTTTTT,CAWSGTVPNEKLFF
TRBJ2-5,TRBD2,NA,TRBV6-5,TGTGCCAGCAGGCCGGGAGGCCAAGAGACCCAGTACTTC,CASRPGGQETQYF
TRBJ1-5,NA,NA,TRBV10-1,TGCGCCAGCAGTAAAACTACAGGGTTCGTCAATCAGCCCCAGCATTTT,CASSKTTGFVNQPQHF
TRBJ2-1,NA,NA,TRBV7-9,TGTGCCAGCAGCTCCCAGACTTGGTTCAGACCCAACTTACGGATGGAGCAGTTCTTC,CASSSQTWFRPNLRMEQFF
TRBJ2-3,TRBD2,NA,TRBV24-1,TGTGCCACCAGTGACAACCTCAGACTAGCGGGAGGGATTGGCACAGATACGCAGTATTTT,CATSDNLRLAGGIGTDTQYF
TRBJ2-5,TRBD1,once,TRBV2,TGTGCCAGCAGGAGTCAGGGGGCTCCTCAAGAGACCCAGTACTTC,CASRSQGAPQETQYF
TRBJ1-1,TRBD1,NA,TRBV7-2,TGTGCCAGCAGCTTTTTGAGTGACAGGGTAGGTGGTGAAGCTTTCTTT,CASSFLSDRVGGEAFF
TRBJ1-3,NA,NA,TRBV5-1,TGCGCCAGCAGCGCCCGGACAGCTGGAAACACCATATATTTT,CASSARTAGNTIYF
TRBJ2-3,NA,NA,TRBV18,TGTGCCAGCTCACCGTCCTACAGTCGAGGGGGAGATACGCAGTATTTT,CASSPSYSRGGDTQYF
TRBJ1-2,NA,NA,TRBV6-4,TGTGCCAGCAGTCTTACGATAACCGGGGACTATGGCTACACCTTC,CASSLTITGDYGYTF
TRBJ2-1,NA,NA,TRBV9,TGTGCCAGCAGCGTGGCAGGTAGGGGCAATGAGCAGTTCTTC,CASSVAGRGNEQFF
TRBJ1-2,TRBD1,NA,TRBV28,TGTGCCAGCAGCAGGGGACAGGGAACCTATGGCTACACCTTC,CASSRGQGTYGYTF
TRBJ1-5,NA,NA,TRBV7-8,TGTGCCAGCAGCCACCCGGGGGGGTTTCAGCCCCAGCATTTT,CASSHPGGFQPQHF
TRBJ2-5,TRBD2,few,TRBV11-3,TGTGCCAGCAGCCCGAGCGGGGTGGAGACCCAGTACTTC,CASSPSGVETQYF
TRBJ2-6,TRBD1,NA,TRBV27,TGTGCCAGCAGTTTATACGGTGGACAGGGGAGCTCTGGGGCCAACGTCCTGACTTTC,CASSLYGGQGSSGANVLTF
TRBJ2-2,NA,once,TRBV24-1,TGTGCCACCAGTGATCCAGGAGGCCCTGGGACCGGGGAGCTGTTTTTT,CATSDPGGPGTGELFF
TRBJ2-2,TRBD1,NA,TRBV5-1,TGCGCCAGCAGTTCGGACAGGGCCACCGGGGAGCTGTTTTTT,CASSSDRATGELFF
TRBJ2-1,NA,NA,TRBV6-2/TRBV6-3,TGTGCCAGCAGTTATGCTAACTCCTACAATGAGCAGTTCTTC,CASSYANSYNEQFF
TRBJ2-7,NA,NA,TRBV15,TGTGCCACCAGCAGAGATTTCCTCTACGAGCAGTACTTC,CATSRDFLYEQYF
TRBJ1-2,TRBD1,few,TRBV28,TGTGCCAGCAGTTCTCAGATCATCCGGGACAGGGAATCTAACTATGGCTACACCTTC,CASSSQIIRDRESNYGYTF
TRBJ2-7,TRBD2,NA,TRBV28,TGTGCCAGCGAGGACGGGAGGGCCGGTAACGAGCAGTACTTC,CASEDGRAGNEQYF
TRBJ2-1,TRBD2,NA,TRBV7-2,TGTGCCAGCAGCTTAGTAGGGACTAGCGGCCTCAATGAGCAGTTCTTC,CASSLVGTSGLNEQFF
TRBJ1-1,NA,NA,TRBV18,TGTGCCAGCTCACACTCCACAGAGAACACTGAAGCTTTCTTT,CASSHSTENTEAFF
TRBJ2-5,TRBD2,NA,TRBV11-2,TGTGCCAGCAGCGTCACCGGACTAGCGGGAGTAGAGACCCAGTACTTC,CASSVTGLAGVETQYF
TRBJ2-7,NA,once,TRBV3-1/TRBV3-2,TGTGCCAGCAGCCAGGGGGCAGGGTCAGCCTACGAGCAGTACTTC,CASSQGAGSAYEQYF
TRBJ2-5,TRBD1,NA,TRBV5-8,TGTGCCAGCAGCCTCCCGGGACAGGGAGGTCGAGAGACCCAGTACTTC,CASSLPGQGGRETQYF
TRBJ2-7,TRBD2,NA,TRBV4-3,TGCGCCAGCAGCCAAGTACTAGCGGGAGGCTACGAGCAGTACTTC,CASSQVLAGGYEQYF
TRBJ2-3,TRBD2,NA,TRBV4-2,TGTGCCAGCAGCCGAACTAGACTAGCGGGAGGACTCACTAGCACAGATACGCAGTATTTT,CASSRTRLAGGLTSTDTQYF
TRBJ1-3,NA,NA,TRBV28,TGTGCCAGCAGTCTAGTTGGAGGAAACACCATATATTTT,CASSLVGGNTIYF
TRBJ2-5,TRBD2,NA,TRBV4-2,TGTGCCAGCAGCCAAGGTAGCGGGAGAAGTAAAGAGACCCAGTACTTC,CASSQGSGRSKETQYF